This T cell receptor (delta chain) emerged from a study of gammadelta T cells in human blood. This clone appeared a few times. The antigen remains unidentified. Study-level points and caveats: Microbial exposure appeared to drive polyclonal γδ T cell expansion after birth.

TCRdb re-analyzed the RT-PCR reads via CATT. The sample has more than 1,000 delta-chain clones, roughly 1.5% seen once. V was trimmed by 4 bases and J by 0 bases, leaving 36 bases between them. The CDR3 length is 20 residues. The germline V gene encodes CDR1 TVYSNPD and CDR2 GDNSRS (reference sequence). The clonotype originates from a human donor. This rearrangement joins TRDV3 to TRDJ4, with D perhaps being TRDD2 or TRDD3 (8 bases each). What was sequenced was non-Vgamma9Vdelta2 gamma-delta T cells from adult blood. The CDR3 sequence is CASPGLPTRGILGPARPLIF. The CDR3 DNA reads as TGTGCCTCCCCGGGGCTTCCTACTCGGGGGATATTGGGACCCGCCAGACCCCTGATCTTT.